These 27 T cell receptor beta chains were sequenced from one sample in a study of T cell changes during pregnancy in multiple sclerosis. Sequencing used immunoSEQ multiplex PCR; TCRdb keeps in-frame clones, though not all of them. Of 43,000 or so clones detected, around 90% appear once; the ten largest clones hold under 2%. The sequenced sample was peripheral blood, obtained in the first trimester of pregnancy. The source of these receptors is a female donor with multiple sclerosis, enrolled in a pregnancy study.

This clone was observed a few times. This chain joins TRBV27 and TRBJ1-6; 10 bases match TRBD1. The CDR3 runs to 15 residues. Germline trimming cut 2 bases from V and 8 bases from J; bases unmatched to any gene: 3. CDR1 and CDR2 from the germline V gene are MNHEY and SMNVEV (reference sequence). CDR3: CASSLDRGPDSPLHF. The DNA of the CDR3 is TGTGCCAGCAGTTTAGACAGGGGGCCAGATTCACCCCTCCACTTT.

J is TRBJ2-1 and V is TRBV4-2; 9 nucleotides align to TRBD2. With V trimmed by 5 bases and J by 2 bases, 7 bases remained unmatched. The germline CDR1 and CDR2 sequences are LGHNA and YNFKEQ. The CDR3 loop spans 16 amino acids. The CDR3 nucleotides are TGTGCCAGCAGCGGGACGGGCGGGGGGGCCTACAATGAGCAGTTCTTC. Translation: CASSGTGGGAYNEQFF.

This clone was counted once. V gene TRBV5-5 combines with J gene TRBJ1-1, with TRBD1 as a possible D gene (5 bases). The V gene's germline CDR1 is SGHKS and CDR2 YYEKEE (reference sequence). V lost 3 bases to trimming and J lost 3 bases, with 15 bases between them. This CDR3 is built from 15 residues. CDR3 residues: CASSWGDGAYTEAFF. CDR3 DNA sequence: TGTGCCAGCAGCTGGGGGGACGGAGCTTACACTGAAGCTTTCTTT.

The chain combines TRBV5-1 with TRBJ1-1, with 7 positions matching TRBD1. Per the germline V gene, CDR1 is SGHRS and CDR2 is YFSETQ. After removal of 4 bases from V and 9 bases from J, the junction contained 6 bases not matched to a gene. The CDR3 covers 12 residues. The CDR3: CASSGGTVKAFF. The CDR3 nucleotides are TGCGCCAGCAGCGGGGGGACAGTCAAAGCTTTCTTT.

This clone was found many times. The V gene is TRBV10-3, the J gene TRBJ1-3; D gene ambiguous. There are 15 residues in the CDR3. Trimming took off 4 bases at V and 0 bases at J, with 10 bases between the two ends. Germline-derived CDR1 and CDR2 are ENHRY and SYGVKD. The CDR3 reads CAISVAAASGNTIYF. CDR3 coding DNA: TGTGCCATCAGTGTTGCCGCGGCCTCTGGAAACACCATATATTTT.

J is TRBJ2-3 and V is TRBV4-1, with D tentatively TRBD1 (6 bases). The CDR3 runs 15 residues. Trimming took off 2 bases at V and 2 bases at J, with 11 bases between the two ends. The germline V gene has CDR1 MGHRA and CDR2 YSYEKL. The DNA for the CDR3 is TGCGCCAGCAGCCAATCAGGGGAACACACAGATACGCAGTATTTT. Translation: CASSQSGEHTDTQYF.

This clone was detected only once. V usage is TRBV13 and J usage is TRBJ2-5, with 10 positions matching TRBD2. Germline loops: CDR1 PRHDT, CDR2 FYEKMQ (reference sequence). The CDR3 loop spans 15 amino acids. The V segment lost 5 bases and the J segment 4 bases; nucleotides outside the gene matches: 7. The CDR3 nucleotides read TGTGCCAGCAGCGCCAGCGGGGGGGCCCTAGAGACCCAGTACTTC. It codes for CASSASGGALETQYF.

This chain joins TRBV2 and TRBJ2-1; possibly TRBD2 for D (5 bases). Between the trimmed V and J ends, which lost 4 bases and 5 bases, there was a span of 15 bases. Germline CDR1 SNHLY, CDR2 FYNNEI. This CDR3 comprises 15 residues. This CDR3 is CASSGLNSRDNEQFF. The CDR3 DNA follows: TGTGCCAGCAGTGGGCTGAACTCGAGGGACAATGAGCAGTTCTTC.

The rearrangement links TRBV4-1 to TRBJ1-1; a possible D gene is TRBD1 (5 bases). The germline V and J ends were trimmed by 3 bases and 5 bases, with 16 bases remaining between them. The V gene's germline CDR1 is MGHRA and CDR2 YSYEKL. This CDR3 spans 15 amino acids. The CDR3 DNA sequence: TGCGCCAGCAGCCAGACCTCCCCTCGGACAACTGAAGCTTTCTTT. It specifies CASSQTSPRTTEAFF.

This sequence joins TRBV10-3 and TRBJ2-3; D may be TRBD2 (6 bases). With 9 bases removed from V and 1 base from J, the gap between germline ends came to 14 bases. CDR3 length: 14 residues. CDR1 is ENHRY and CDR2 is SYGVKD in the germline V gene. The CDR3, as DNA: TGTGCCATATCCGGGGGAGCGGGCACAGATACGCAGTATTTT. This gives the protein CAISGGAGTDTQYF.

The chain carries TRBV6-4 and TRBJ2-5; a possible D gene is TRBD2 (7 bases). From germline, CDR1 is MRHNA and CDR2 SNTAGT. This CDR3 region has 15 residues. Trimming took 11 bases from V and 4 from J, leaving 23 bases between them. In nucleotides, the CDR3 is TGTGCCCGATGCCCCGGGGGGCGATCCAGAGAGACCCAGTACTTC. Translating gives CARCPGGRSRETQYF.

The chain carries TRBV5-1 and TRBJ2-2; 7 bases align to TRBD2. This CDR3 is 16 amino acids long. V shed 2 bases and J 0 bases; nucleotides not matched to a gene: 4. Germline CDR1 reads SGHRS; CDR2 reads YFSETQ. In DNA, the CDR3 is TGCGCCAGCAGCTTACAAGGACTAGCGAACACCGGGGAGCTGTTTTTT. It translates to CASSLQGLANTGELFF.

V gene TRBV10-3 combines with J gene TRBJ2-7; the match to TRBD1 covers 8 bases. Germline V gene data show CDR1 as ENHRY and CDR2 as SYGVKD. This CDR3 comprises 15 residues. V lost 2 bases, J lost 5 bases, and 8 bases stayed unmatched. The DNA of the CDR3 is TGTGCCATCAGTGAGCCTGGACAGGGTTTCGACGAGCAGTACTTC. Its translation: CAISEPGQGFDEQYF.

The chain links TRBV5-1 to TRBJ1-4; D perhaps matches TRBD1 (5 bases). CDR1 and CDR2 (germline): SGHRS, YFSETQ. The CDR3 contains 15 residues. Between the trimmed V and J ends, which lost 0 bases and 4 bases, there was a span of 10 bases. The CDR3 protein is CASSLVGGGNEKLFF. CDR3 in DNA: TGCGCCAGCAGCTTGGTTGGGGGGGGTAATGAAAAACTGTTTTTT.

The gene calls are TRBV4-1 and TRBJ1-4, with D perhaps matching TRBD1 (6 bases). The ends were cut back, 4 bases at V and 8 bases at J, with 17 bases in the middle. Germline V gene data show CDR1 as MGHRA and CDR2 as YSYEKL. This CDR3 contains 15 residues. As DNA, the CDR3 is TGCGCCAGCAGCCGCCCACAGGGTAAGAGGGAAAAACTGTTTTTT. Protein sequence: CASSRPQGKREKLFF.

V gene TRBV7-9 combines with J gene TRBJ1-1; maybe TRBD1 (6 bases). This CDR3 spans 13 amino acids. The V end lost 5 bases, the J end lost 4 bases, and 11 bases lay between the germline ends. In germline, CDR1 is SEHNR, CDR2 FQNEAQ (reference sequence). CDR3 sequence reads: CASSPGGATEAFF. CDR3 sequence (DNA): TGTGCCAGCAGCCCGGGGGGGGCCACTGAAGCTTTCTTT.

The chain couples TRBV7-3 to TRBJ2-1; the match to TRBD2 covers 15 bases. J gave up 10 bases and V 5 bases, and 6 bases lay outside the gene matches. Germline CDR1 is SGHTA and CDR2 is FQGTGA. CDR3 size: 15 residues. The chain's CDR3 is CASSRTSGGAREQFF. CDR3 coding DNA: TGTGCCAGCAGCCGGACTAGCGGGGGGGCCCGGGAGCAGTTCTTC.

The chain carries TRBV7-2 and TRBJ1-1; maybe TRBD1 (5 bases). The ends were cut back, 3 bases at V and 4 bases at J, with 9 bases in the middle. The V gene's germline CDR1 is SGHTA and CDR2 FQGNSA. This CDR3 is built from 13 residues. The DNA for the CDR3 is TGTGCCAGCAGCTTTGGGGGGGGCACTGAAGCTTTCTTT. This codes for CASSFGGGTEAFF.

In its sample, this clone was seen once. V usage is TRBV28 and J usage is TRBJ2-5, with TRBD2 matching 9 bases. The ends lost 10 bases at V and 4 bases at J; junction bases unmatched: 13. The germline V gene has CDR1 MDHEN and CDR2 SYDVKM. The CDR3 runs 15 residues. The CDR3 protein is CATRGPLLAGETQYF. The CDR3 DNA reads TGTGCCACCAGGGGTCCGCTACTAGCGGGAGAGACCCAGTACTTC.

This clone has a single count. The chain links TRBV28 to TRBJ1-2; 8 bases align to TRBD1. CDR3 length equals 15 residues. The junction had 10 bases not matched to a gene; V was cut back by 6 bases and J by 4 bases. Germline CDR1 MDHEN, CDR2 SYDVKM. CDR3 in DNA: TGTGCCAGCAGGGCCCCAGGACAGGGAGGCTATGGCTACACCTTC. Residues: CASRAPGQGGYGYTF.

The V gene is TRBV2, the J gene TRBJ2-3; no clear D gene. Germline V gives CDR1 SNHLY, CDR2 FYNNEI. This CDR3 has 14 amino acids. V lost 5 bases, J lost 2 bases, and 11 bases lay in between. Written as DNA, the CDR3 is TGTGCCAGCAGTCTTATCCTCCCCACAGATACGCAGTATTTT. It translates to CASSLILPTDTQYF.

The chain carries TRBV29-1 and TRBJ1-4, with 8 bases that match TRBD1. The J segment lost 5 bases and the V segment lost 7 bases, leaving 6 bases of the junction unmatched. The CDR3 covers 13 residues. Germline V gene lookup returns CDR1 SQVTM and CDR2 ANQGSEA. The CDR3 loop reads CSASRGRNEKLFF. The CDR3 nucleotides are TGCAGCGCCAGCAGGGGGCGGAATGAAAAACTGTTTTTT. Using reference TRBV29-1 and TRBJ1-4 for the parts outside the CDR3, the full variable domain is SAVISQKPSRDICQRGTSLTIQCQVDSQVTMMFWYRQQPGQSLTLIATANQGSEATYESGFVIDKFPISRPNLTFSTLTVSNMSPEDSSIYLCSASRGRNEKLFFGSGTQLSVL.

CDR3 residues: CASTRRGGGGTEAFF. The CDR3, as DNA: TGTGCCAGCACCCGGAGGGGGGGCGGCGGAACTGAAGCTTTCTTT. The gene calls are TRBV27 and TRBJ1-1; possible D gene TRBD1, 6 bases. V lost 7 bases to trimming and J lost 5 bases, with 20 bases between them. The CDR3 totals 15 residues. Germline loops: CDR1 MNHEY, CDR2 SMNVEV (reference sequence).

J is TRBJ2-7 and V is TRBV6-6; D call uncertain. The CDR3 extends over 14 amino acids. The germline V and J ends were trimmed by 5 bases and 7 bases, with 18 bases remaining between them. Looked up from germline, CDR1 is MNHNY and CDR2 is SVGAGI (reference sequence). The CDR3 region is CASSDPTPAWEQYF. CDR3 nucleotides: TGTGCCAGCAGTGACCCCACTCCAGCGTGGGAGCAGTACTTC.

V and J are TRBV7-9 and TRBJ1-1, with TRBD1 as a possible D gene (5 bases). Germline assignment: CDR1 SEHNR and CDR2 FQNEAQ (reference sequence). The CDR3 is 16 residues long. With 1 base removed from V and 5 bases from J, the gap between germline ends came to 17 bases. The CDR3 protein is CASSLVPPRDWTEAFF. The CDR3 DNA is TGTGCCAGCAGCTTAGTGCCCCCCAGGGATTGGACTGAAGCTTTCTTT.

V is TRBV7-2 and J is TRBJ1-5; D uncertain. This CDR3 comprises 15 residues. The germline CDR1 and CDR2 sequences are SGHTA and FQGNSA. The V and J ends lost 1 base and 5 bases respectively, with 12 bases between them. This chain's CDR3 is CASSLGWQSHQPQHF. The CDR3 region has the DNA TGTGCCAGCAGCTTAGGTTGGCAGTCCCATCAGCCCCAGCATTTT.

The V call is TRBV5-1, the J call TRBJ1-3, with a tentative D call TRBD1 (6 bases). Trimming removed 3 bases from V and 0 bases from J, with 7 bases in between. The CDR3 covers 14 residues. In germline, CDR1 is SGHRS, CDR2 YFSETQ. CDR3 nucleotide sequence: TGCGCCAGCAGCTCGGACAGCTCTGGAAACACCATATATTTT. Its translation is CASSSDSSGNTIYF.